These T cell receptor beta chains were read from a single sample in a study of CD8+CD57+ T cells in acquired aplastic anemia. TCRdb used MiXCR to reprocess the reads, holding one entry per CDR3 protein. The sample includes roughly 190,000 distinct CDR3 sequences, under 55% of them seen just once. Sequencing input: sorted CD4+, CD8+, or CD8+CD57+ T cells (not recorded which) from PBMCs. These receptors came from a human donor with aplastic anemia. The CDR3 runs from the conserved cysteine through the conserved F or W.

v_call | cdr3_aa
TRBV7-9 | CASSLDLRTQYF
TRBV5-1 | CASSLNGDLSSPLHF
TRBV6-2/TRBV6-3 | CASSYGPDFGGYTF
TRBV19 | CASRSGISYNEQFF
TRBV7-2 | CASSLTSGSSYEQYF
TRBV10-3 | CAISRQGEKLFF
TRBV4-3 | CASSQDSAGGGTNTEAFF
TRBV10-2 | CASSRGADTQYF
TRBV7-3 | CASSTSPGQGNHEQYF
TRBV10-3 | CAISDTGNQPQHF
TRBV3-1 | CASSQMGGQANEKLFF
TRBV29-1 | CSVRASGTADSPLHF
TRBV25-1 | CASSAGGGTGELFF
TRBV15 | CATSNDPNSPLHF
TRBV24-1 | CATSDGDRGSYNEQFF
TRBV6-5 | CASSNPWGDAEAFF
TRBV7-8 | CASSLGEHQPQHF
TRBV2 | CASSEAVGYEQYF
TRBV12-3/TRBV12-4 | CASSLGGLPLFF
TRBV10-3 | CAIRGRGKNTIYF
TRBV11-2 | CASSLIPGVYNEQFF
TRBV7-2 | CASSRTSGSYEQYF
TRBV20-1 | CSAREQHNQPQHF
TRBV2 | CASSGGTSGLSYEQYF
TRBV7-2 | CASSRDSQGVQYF
TRBV20-1 | CSASSTSSNEQYF
TRBV24-1 | CATSDPGLPYEQYF
TRBV4-1 | CASSQDDGREVTQYF
TRBV29-1 | CSVVGTGGSLHF
TRBV7-9 | CASSPAWEAFF
TRBV19 | CASRRTDKETQYF
TRBV11-2 | CASSFGTGQDSPLHF
TRBV2 | CASSTQGAAGELFF
TRBV29-1 | CSVDPGQRDNEQYF
TRBV11-2 | CASSLDWQGGTEAFF
TRBV7-2 | CASNPGLNTEAFF
TRBV24-1 | CATSDLGGAPKPAFF
TRBV10-1 | CARVLGGTGTYEQYF
TRBV7-7 | CASSQGPLSTEAFF